This is a list of T cell receptor beta chains from one sample in a study of radiotherapy plus CTLA-4 blockade in lung cancer. Using immunoSEQ multiplex PCR, the repertoire was profiled, and TCRdb retains in-frame clones only, with some absent. The top ten hold around 3.7% of the sample, which has 45,000 to 75,000 clones, just over 75% seen once. Sequencing was performed on peripheral blood, taken from a patient treated with radiotherapy plus ipilimumab. Receptors originate from a human donor with non-small cell lung cancer who had a partial response to radiotherapy plus ipilimumab. Each CDR3 is given with its conserved first and last residue. D genes are given only for firm matches. The size entry is marked missing in some rows and otherwise reads once, few, many or a size class.

- | TRBJ1-1 | - | TRBV6-1 | CASSLSRSVRTEAFF | TGTGCCAGCAGTTTAAGCAGATCGGTGAGGACTGAAGCTTTCTTT
- | TRBJ1-1 | few | TRBV28 | CASSSARAEAFF | TGTGCCAGCAGTTCGGCCAGGGCTGAAGCTTTCTTT
- | TRBJ2-3 | few | TRBV9 | CASSVDLPPDTQYF | TGTGCCAGCAGCGTAGATCTACCTCCGGATACGCAGTATTTT
- | TRBJ2-7 | - | TRBV18 | CASSGASYEQYF | TGTGCCAGCTCCGGAGCCTCCTACGAGCAGTACTTC
TRBD2 | TRBJ2-7 | - | TRBV29-1 | CSVEDRSGGAYEQYF | TGCAGCGTTGAAGATCGGAGCGGGGGGGCTTACGAGCAGTACTTC
TRBD1 | TRBJ1-1 | few | TRBV15 | CATSDRGNTEAFF | TGTGCCACCAGTGACAGGGGGAACACTGAAGCTTTCTTT
- | TRBJ1-4 | - | TRBV27 | CASSFRTNEKLFF | TGTGCCAGCAGTTTCAGAACTAATGAAAAACTGTTTTTT
- | TRBJ2-1 | - | TRBV7-8 | CASSLAGGLFNEQFF | TGTGCCAGCAGCTTAGCGGGGGGGCTTTTCAATGAGCAGTTCTTC
- | TRBJ1-1 | - | TRBV29-1 | CSALARNEAFF | TGCAGCGCCTTAGCACGGAATGAAGCTTTCTTT
- | TRBJ1-1 | few | TRBV5-8 | CASSRQLRTEAFF | TGTGCCAGCAGCCGGCAGCTCAGGACTGAAGCTTTCTTT
- | TRBJ2-1 | - | TRBV6-5 | CASSYDRTRQFF | TGTGCCAGCAGTTACGACAGGACCCGGCAGTTCTTC
TRBD1 | TRBJ2-1 | - | TRBV19 | CASSDPGGKSPNEQFF | TGTGCCAGTAGTGACCCAGGGGGCAAAAGCCCCAATGAGCAGTTCTTC
- | TRBJ2-5 | - | TRBV5-1 | CASSLAGGLGETQYF | TGCGCCAGCAGCTTGGCGGGCGGGTTGGGAGAGACCCAGTACTTC
- | TRBJ1-3 | - | TRBV18 | CASSLRERDTGNTIYF | TGTGCCAGCTCACTTCGAGAAAGGGACACTGGAAACACCATATATTTT
TRBD1 | TRBJ2-1 | - | TRBV11-2 | CASSLGGTGVYNEQFF | TGTGCCAGCAGCTTAGGTGGGACAGGGGTTTACAATGAGCAGTTCTTC
TRBD1 | TRBJ2-2 | - | TRBV6-1 | CASPDRLNTGELFF | TGTGCCAGCCCGGACAGGTTGAACACCGGGGAGCTGTTTTTT
TRBD2 | TRBJ2-7 | - | TRBV20-1 | CSFGEGGEQYF | TGCAGCTTTGGGGAGGGCGGGGAGCAGTACTTC
TRBD1 | TRBJ1-3 | - | TRBV30 | CAWASGGSNTIYF | TGTGCCTGGGCGTCAGGGGGTAGTAATACCATATATTTT
TRBD1 | TRBJ1-2 | few | TRBV13 | CASSEAGTGVNYGYTF | TGTGCCAGCTCTGAAGCTGGGACAGGGGTTAACTATGGCTACACCTTC
TRBD2 | TRBJ2-3 | - | TRBV6-1 | CASSENIGSGGLTDTQYF | TGTGCCAGCAGTGAAAATATTGGATCGGGGGGGTTGACAGATACGCAGTATTTT
- | TRBJ2-6 | - | TRBV11-2 | CASSLRVGANVLTF | TGTGCCAGCAGCCTCAGGGTTGGGGCCAACGTCCTGACTTTC
- | TRBJ1-4 | - | TRBV28 | CASSRVLVRGDEKLFF | TGTGCCAGCAGTCGTGTACTGGTACGCGGCGATGAAAAACTGTTTTTT
- | TRBJ2-1 | - | TRBV9 | CASSVELKTKSYNEQFF | TGTGCCAGCAGCGTAGAGCTCAAGACAAAATCCTACAATGAGCAGTTCTTC
TRBD1 | TRBJ1-1 | - | TRBV5-1 | CASSLTTTGSAEAFF | TGCGCCAGCAGCTTGACCACGACAGGGAGCGCTGAAGCTTTCTTT
TRBD2 | TRBJ2-2 | - | TRBV27 | CASSPQLAGGPETGELFF | TGTGCCAGCAGTCCCCAACTAGCGGGGGGGCCTGAGACCGGGGAGCTGTTTTTT
TRBD2 | TRBJ2-3 | - | TRBV5-6 | CASSPMTSGPADTQYF | TGTGCCAGCAGCCCCATGACTAGCGGGCCCGCCGATACGCAGTATTTT
TRBD2 | TRBJ2-2 | - | TRBV9 | CASSVVRGGGGTGELFF | TGTGCCAGCAGCGTAGTAAGAGGCGGGGGAGGCACCGGGGAGCTGTTTTTT
- | TRBJ1-5 | - | TRBV28 | CASSFGGDSNQPQHF | TGTGCCAGCAGTTTTGGCGGGGATAGCAATCAGCCCCAGCATTTT
TRBD1 | TRBJ1-4 | once | TRBV2 | CASSLDRGGEKLFF | TGTGCCAGCAGTTTGGACAGGGGAGGTGAAAAACTGTTTTTT
TRBD1 | TRBJ1-2 | - | TRBV29-1 | CSVEKGGGYGYTF | TGCAGCGTTGAAAAAGGGGGCGGCTATGGCTACACCTTC
TRBD2 | TRBJ2-1 | - | TRBV6-5 | CASSYLRGTHNEQFF | TGTGCCAGCAGTTACCTGCGGGGGACTCACAATGAGCAGTTCTTC
- | TRBJ2-1 | - | TRBV19 | CASSFRGEQFF | TGTGCCAGTAGCTTTCGAGGTGAGCAGTTCTTC
- | TRBJ2-2 | few | TRBV4-1 | CASSQDGGGTGELFF | TGCGCCAGCAGCCAAGACGGGGGTGGGACCGGGGAGCTGTTTTTT
TRBD2 | TRBJ2-5 | - | TRBV29-1 | CSVEVLAGGQYF | TGCAGCGTTGAGGTACTAGCGGGGGGCCAGTACTTC
- | TRBJ1-1 | - | TRBV4-1 | CASSQVVQGNTEAFF | TGCGCCAGCAGCCAGGTCGTACAGGGGAACACTGAAGCTTTCTTT
- | TRBJ1-4 | - | TRBV6-6 | CASTLQGRRNEKLFF | TGTGCCAGCACCCTCCAGGGCCGGCGTAATGAAAAACTGTTTTTT
TRBD2 | TRBJ2-1 | once | TRBV27 | CASSFGGGRSSYNEQFF | TGTGCCAGCAGTTTCGGCGGGGGGCGAAGCTCCTACAATGAGCAGTTCTTC
TRBD2 | TRBJ2-7 | - | TRBV11-2 | CASSLELAGDYEQYF | TGTGCCAGCAGCTTAGAGCTAGCGGGGGACTACGAGCAGTACTTC
- | TRBJ1-1 | - | TRBV5-1 | CASSPGGNTEAFF | TGCGCCAGCAGCCCCGGCGGGAACACTGAAGCTTTCTTT
TRBD1 | TRBJ2-7 | once | TRBV18 | CASSPETGPYEQYF | TGTGCCAGCTCACCCGAGACAGGGCCCTACGAGCAGTACTTC
TRBD1 | TRBJ1-3 | - | TRBV11-2 | CASSLVTGEGNTIYF | TGTGCCAGCAGCTTAGTGACAGGGGAAGGAAACACCATATATTTT
- | TRBJ1-6 | - | TRBV6-1 | CASSESRGSYNSPLHF | TGTGCCAGCAGTGAATCACGGGGCTCCTATAATTCACCCCTCCACTTT